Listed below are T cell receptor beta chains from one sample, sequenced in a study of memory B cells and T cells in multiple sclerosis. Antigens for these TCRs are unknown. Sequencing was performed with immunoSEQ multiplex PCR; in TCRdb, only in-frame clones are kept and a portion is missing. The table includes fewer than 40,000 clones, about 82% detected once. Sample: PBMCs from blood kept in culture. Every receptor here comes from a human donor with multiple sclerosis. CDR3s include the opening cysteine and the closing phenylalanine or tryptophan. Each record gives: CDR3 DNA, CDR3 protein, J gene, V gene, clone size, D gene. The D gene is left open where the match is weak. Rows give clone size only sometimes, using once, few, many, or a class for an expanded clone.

cdr3_nt: TGTGCCAGCAACCGGGGGAGCCAAGAGACCCAGTACTTC
cdr3_aa: CASNRGSQETQYF
j_call: TRBJ2-5
v_call: TRBV7-6
clone_size: -
d_call: -

cdr3_nt: TGTGCCAGTAGTATTTGGGGCATGAACACTGAAGCTTTCTTT
cdr3_aa: CASSIWGMNTEAFF
j_call: TRBJ1-1
v_call: TRBV19
clone_size: -
d_call: -

cdr3_nt: TGTGCCAGCAGTGATTGGGGCCTTTACAATGAGCAGTTCTTC
cdr3_aa: CASSDWGLYNEQFF
j_call: TRBJ2-1
v_call: TRBV2
clone_size: -
d_call: -

cdr3_nt: TGTGCCAGCAGTTTTCGGGTGTTCACTGAAGCTTTCTTT
cdr3_aa: CASSFRVFTEAFF
j_call: TRBJ1-1
v_call: TRBV27
clone_size: -
d_call: -

cdr3_nt: TGTGCCAGCCGGGGCAGGGTTGATGGCTACACCTTC
cdr3_aa: CASRGRVDGYTF
j_call: TRBJ1-2
v_call: TRBV5-4
clone_size: -
d_call: -

cdr3_nt: TGCGCCAGCAGCTTGGCCGGGACAGGGGGCGGCTACACCTTC
cdr3_aa: CASSLAGTGGGYTF
j_call: TRBJ1-2
v_call: TRBV5-1
clone_size: -
d_call: TRBD1

cdr3_nt: TGTGCCAGCAGCGTAGGGACAAGTGAAGCTTTCTTT
cdr3_aa: CASSVGTSEAFF
j_call: TRBJ1-1
v_call: TRBV9
clone_size: -
d_call: -

cdr3_nt: TGTGCCAGCAGCCAAGTTGGGACGAGCTCCTACAATGAGCAGTTCTTC
cdr3_aa: CASSQVGTSSYNEQFF
j_call: TRBJ2-1
v_call: TRBV14
clone_size: once
d_call: -

cdr3_nt: TGTGCCAGTAGTATACCCGGCAATTCACCCCTCCACTTT
cdr3_aa: CASSIPGNSPLHF
j_call: TRBJ1-6
v_call: TRBV19
clone_size: few
d_call: -

cdr3_nt: TGTGCCAGCAGCGTAGGACTAGCGGAACAGTATTTT
cdr3_aa: CASSVGLAEQYF
j_call: TRBJ2-3
v_call: TRBV9
clone_size: once
d_call: TRBD2

cdr3_nt: TGTGCCTGGAGTTCGCCACTTTCCTACGAGCAGTACTTC
cdr3_aa: CAWSSPLSYEQYF
j_call: TRBJ2-7
v_call: TRBV30
clone_size: -
d_call: -

cdr3_nt: TGTGCCAGCAGTTCGGGACAGGGGGTGAACACTGAAGCTTTCTTT
cdr3_aa: CASSSGQGVNTEAFF
j_call: TRBJ1-1
v_call: TRBV28
clone_size: -
d_call: TRBD1

cdr3_nt: TGCGCCAGCAGCTTTACAGGGAATTCCCCGTACGAGCAGTACTTC
cdr3_aa: CASSFTGNSPYEQYF
j_call: TRBJ2-7
v_call: TRBV5-1
clone_size: -
d_call: -

cdr3_nt: TGTGCCAGCAGCGCCCAATCGAGGGGAAGCACAGATACGCAGTATTTT
cdr3_aa: CASSAQSRGSTDTQYF
j_call: TRBJ2-3
v_call: TRBV9
clone_size: -
d_call: -